This T cell receptor (beta chain) was documented in a study of cytomegalovirus exposure and HLA in healthy donors. Overall study findings and caveats: The study dropped some indistinguishable V segments, TRBV6-2 and TRBV6-3 among them. In a later analysis, HLA-associated TCR beta chains were more clonally expanded than equally common others. Reports indicate that TCR beta sequences accurately predicted the HLA-A and HLA-B alleles of most subjects.

Donors were nominally healthy when sampled, though unrecorded immune exposures were likely. The CDR3 is 12 residues long. Germline values: CDR1 SGHNT, CDR2 YYREEE (reference sequence). The primer mix had 60 Vbeta and 13 Jbeta primers. The assay was immunoSEQ multiplex PCR, and TCRdb's table has in-frame clones only and misses some. The sample consists of 70,000 to 85,000 clones, approximately 67% of them appearing once. For this clone: Its cognate antigen is unknown.

This TCR was recovered from a male donor in good health and CMV-seropositive. The J gene is TRBJ2-5, the V gene TRBV5-4, with D unresolved. The DNA matches TRBJ2-7 better at its end, which makes the J call doubtful. The specimen was PBMCs. Written as DNA, the CDR3 is TGTGCCAGCAGCTCAGACTCTTACGAGCAGTACTTC. Translated, it gives CASSSDSYEQYF.